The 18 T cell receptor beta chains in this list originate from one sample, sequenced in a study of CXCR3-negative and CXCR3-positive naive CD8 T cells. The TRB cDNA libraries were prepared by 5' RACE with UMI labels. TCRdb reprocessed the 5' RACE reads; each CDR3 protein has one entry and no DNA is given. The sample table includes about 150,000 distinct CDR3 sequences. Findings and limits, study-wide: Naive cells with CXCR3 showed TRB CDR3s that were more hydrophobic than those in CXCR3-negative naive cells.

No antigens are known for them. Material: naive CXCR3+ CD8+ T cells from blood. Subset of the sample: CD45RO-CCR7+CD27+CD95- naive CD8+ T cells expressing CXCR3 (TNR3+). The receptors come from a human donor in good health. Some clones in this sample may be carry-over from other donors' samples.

CDR3 sequence: CSVDDGQLTNEKLFF. The rearrangement uses TRBV29-1 and TRBJ1-4; TCRdb selects TRBD1, and the lack of DNA leaves this call unchecked. The CDR3 is 15 amino acids. The V gene's germline CDR1 is SQVTM and CDR2 ANQGSEA.

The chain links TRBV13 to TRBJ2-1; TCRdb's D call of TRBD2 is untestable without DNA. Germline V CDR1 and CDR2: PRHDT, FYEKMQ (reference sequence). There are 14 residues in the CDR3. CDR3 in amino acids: CASSLGSGRNEQFF.

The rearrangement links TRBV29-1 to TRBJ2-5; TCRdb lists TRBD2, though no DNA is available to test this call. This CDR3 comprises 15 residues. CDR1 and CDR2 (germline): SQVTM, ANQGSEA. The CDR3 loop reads CSVEDSSGIWETQYF.

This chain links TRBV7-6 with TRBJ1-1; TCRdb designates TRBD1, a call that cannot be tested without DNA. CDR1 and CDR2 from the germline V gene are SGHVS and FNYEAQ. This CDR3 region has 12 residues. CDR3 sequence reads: CASSHRGQEAFF. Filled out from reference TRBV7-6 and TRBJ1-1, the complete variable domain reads GAGVSQSPRYKVTKRGQDVALRCDPISGHVSLYWYRQALGQGPEFLTYFNYEAQQDKSGLPNDRFSAERPEGSISTLTIQRTEQRDSAMYRCASSHRGQEAFFGQGTRLTVV.

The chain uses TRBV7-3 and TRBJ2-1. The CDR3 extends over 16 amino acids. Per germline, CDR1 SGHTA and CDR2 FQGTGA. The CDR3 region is CASSPFSGASYNEQFF. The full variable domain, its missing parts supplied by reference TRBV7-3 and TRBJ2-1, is GAGVSQTPSNKVTEKGKYVELRCDPISGHTALYWYRQSLGQGPEFLIYFQGTGAADDSGLPNDRFFAVRPEGSVSTLKIQRTERGDSAVYLCASSPFSGASYNEQFFGPGTRLTVL.

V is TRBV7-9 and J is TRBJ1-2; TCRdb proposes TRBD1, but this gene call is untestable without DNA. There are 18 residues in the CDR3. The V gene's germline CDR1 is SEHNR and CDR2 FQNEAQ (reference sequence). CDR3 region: CASSWTGTGGAGDYGYTF.

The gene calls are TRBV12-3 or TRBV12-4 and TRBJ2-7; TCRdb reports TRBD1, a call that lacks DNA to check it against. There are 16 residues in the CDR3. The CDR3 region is CASSFEGGLDSYEQYF.

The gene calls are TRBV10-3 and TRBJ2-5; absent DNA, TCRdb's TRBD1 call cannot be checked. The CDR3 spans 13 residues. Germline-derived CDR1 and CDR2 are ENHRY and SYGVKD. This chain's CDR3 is CATSTGVRETQYF.

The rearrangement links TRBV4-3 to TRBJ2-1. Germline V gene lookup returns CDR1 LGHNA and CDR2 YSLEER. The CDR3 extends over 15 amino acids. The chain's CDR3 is CASSQDGSWYNEQFF.

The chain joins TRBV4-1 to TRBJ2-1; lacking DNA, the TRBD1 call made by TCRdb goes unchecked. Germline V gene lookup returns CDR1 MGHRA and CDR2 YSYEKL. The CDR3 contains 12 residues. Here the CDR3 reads CASSHPRGGQFF.

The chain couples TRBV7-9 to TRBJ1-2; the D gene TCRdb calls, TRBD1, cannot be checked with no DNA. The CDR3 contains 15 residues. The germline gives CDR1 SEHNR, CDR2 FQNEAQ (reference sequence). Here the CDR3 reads CASSLLPGTVYGYTF.

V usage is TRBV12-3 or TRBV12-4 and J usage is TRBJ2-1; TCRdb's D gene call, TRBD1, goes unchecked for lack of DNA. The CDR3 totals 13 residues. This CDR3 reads CASSLEPGNEQFF.

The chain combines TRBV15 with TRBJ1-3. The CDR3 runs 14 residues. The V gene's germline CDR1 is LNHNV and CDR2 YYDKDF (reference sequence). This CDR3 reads CATSGGTEGNTIYF. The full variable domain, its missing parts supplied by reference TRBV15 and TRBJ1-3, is DAMVIQNPRYQVTQFGKPVTLSCSQTLNHNVMYWYQQKSSQAPKLLFHYYDKDFNNEADTPDNFQSRRPNTSFCFLDIRSPGLGDTAMYLCATSGGTEGNTIYFGEGSWLTVV.

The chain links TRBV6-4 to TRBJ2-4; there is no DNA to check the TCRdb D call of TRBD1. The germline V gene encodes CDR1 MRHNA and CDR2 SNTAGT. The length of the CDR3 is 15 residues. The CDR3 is CASSPGGDFRNIQYF.

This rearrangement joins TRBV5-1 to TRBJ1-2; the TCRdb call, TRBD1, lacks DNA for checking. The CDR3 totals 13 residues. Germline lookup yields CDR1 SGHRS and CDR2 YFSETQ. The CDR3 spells CASSLEGKRGYTF.

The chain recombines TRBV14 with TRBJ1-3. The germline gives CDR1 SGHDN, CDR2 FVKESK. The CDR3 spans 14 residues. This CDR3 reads CASSQEISGNTIYF.

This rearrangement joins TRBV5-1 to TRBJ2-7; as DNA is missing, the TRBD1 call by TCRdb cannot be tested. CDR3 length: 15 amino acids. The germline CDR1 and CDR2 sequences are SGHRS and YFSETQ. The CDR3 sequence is CACSLASQGSYEQYF.

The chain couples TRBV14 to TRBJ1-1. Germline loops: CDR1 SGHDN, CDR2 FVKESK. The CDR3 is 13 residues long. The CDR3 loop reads CASSQGWRAEAFF.